This TCR beta chain comes out of a study of identical twins. Template switching supplied a universal primer site; unique molecular identifiers were carried on the cDNA. Each CDR3 protein gets one entry after TCRdb re-called the 5' RACE reads with MiXCR. The sample consists of 280,000 or so distinct CDR3 sequences, 6.5% to 9.5% of them appearing once. This clonotype has only a few counts. Its target is not known. Study-level points and caveats: Twin-shared out-of-frame alpha sequences were enriched for low generation probability.

Each donor was a healthy Caucasian. The same data also contributed to another study, on yellow fever vaccine responses in identical twins.

Material: memory (CD45RO+) T cells sorted from blood. The sequence came from a woman aged 18-29 years in good health.

The DNA of the CDR3 is TGCAGTGCCGAAATAGCCGGGACTAGCAGCTACGAGCAGTACTTC. This encodes CSAEIAGTSSYEQYF. The rearrangement uses TRBV20-1 and TRBJ2-7; the match to TRBD2 covers 9 bases. Germline CDR1 and CDR2: DFQATT and SNEGSKA (reference sequence). Losses at the gene ends were 6 bases for V and 3 bases for J; bases not matched to a gene: 12. The length of the CDR3 is 15 residues.